This T cell receptor (beta chain) was identified during a study of T-cell reconstitution after alpha-beta-depleted transplantation in children. Trimming cost V 2 bases and J 6 bases, with 11 bases left between them. The CDR3 covers 14 residues. The germline CDR1 and CDR2 sequences are SEHNR and FQNEAQ (reference sequence). The authors prepared the TCRbeta library with unique molecular identifiers. MiXCR was run by TCRdb on the PCR reads, yielding one entry per CDR3 protein. The data show some 300,000 distinct CDR3 sequences, 10% seen once. The specimen was PBMCs from the stem cell graft donor, collected from the stem cell graft. The sequence was collected from a human donor who donated a stem cell graft to a child with acute lymphoblastic leukemia. The chain combines TRBV7-9 with TRBJ2-1; D is perhaps TRBD2 (5 bases). The CDR3 loop reads CASSLSTSFNEQFF. The CDR3 DNA reads as TGTGCCAGCAGCTTATCTACTAGTTTCAATGAGCAGTTCTTC.